This paragraph covers one T cell receptor beta chain sequence. The target of this receptor is not known. Per-base quality was not reported, and no clone a single base away is much larger than it. CDR3 length: 12 amino acids, cysteine to phenylalanine. The kept DNA is CDR3 alone, 36 bases in frame from the first base. CDR1 SNHLY and CDR2 FYNNEI are derived from the germline V gene. Relative to germline, V is 7 bases shorter and J is 9 bases shorter, with 12 bases between their ends. The data derive from a study of blood T cell repertoires in COVID-19 (TCRdb year 2020). Notes on the research overall: Samples covering the acute and convalescent phases of COVID-19 were provided by collaborators in the United States, Italy and Spain. The material from the prospective study consisted of cDNA or gDNA derived from T cells, B-cell-depleted T cells, or PBMCs. The dataset comprised deeply sampled blood TCRbeta repertoires from subjects exposed to, actively infected with, or recovered from COVID-19. The repertoires were released in a freely available public database intended as a resource for research on the immune response to SARS-CoV-2. Samples came from the ongoing ImmuneRACE study (first 160 participants) plus 1,254 subjects from 6 global collaborators. Nearly every sample came with metadata listing a de-identified subject ID, COVID-19 status, age in years and sex. HLA class I and class II types, where available, came from metadata supplied by the sample provider rather than from assay-based typing.

Collaborating institutions collected whole blood in K2EDTA tubes following their own protocols. For TCRbeta analysis, collaborator samples were shipped as frozen whole blood, as isolated PBMCs, or as DNA extracted from either sample type. The investigation overall reported the following: The quantity of clinical and demographic metadata differed by source and by participant and was supplied without curation.

TCRbeta CDR3 regions were amplified from genomic DNA using the immunoSEQ Assay, a bias-controlled multiplex PCR. The original pipeline was this. The number of nucleated cells in each sample was estimated by amplification of reference gene primers within the assay. To quantify the absolute abundance of each unique TCRbeta CDR3 rearrangement, sequence reads were collapsed and filtered. For each sample, productive Simpson clonality was calculated as the square root of Simpson's diversity index over productive rearrangements. Imported from immuneACCESS, the table was reduced by TCRdb to in-frame sequences with V and J called. These copies leave out some clones; in studies compared against another copy, an unresolved V gene accounts for under half, and the cause of the remainder is not known. The V and J calls and clone size were taken over from that table, and D and trimming were inferred from the DNA. Here the sample has 300,000 to 350,000 clones; approximately 86% occur a single time. The ten largest clones take up roughly 2% of the sample.

Input material: peripheral blood. This receptor was identified in a man younger than 30 with active or convalescent COVID-19. The rearranged segments are TRBV2 and TRBJ2-2, and possibly TRBD1, on 5 matching bases. In nucleotide form, the sequence is TGTGCCAGCAAGGTGACAGCCAGGGAGCTGTTTTTT. Translation gives CASKVTARELFF.